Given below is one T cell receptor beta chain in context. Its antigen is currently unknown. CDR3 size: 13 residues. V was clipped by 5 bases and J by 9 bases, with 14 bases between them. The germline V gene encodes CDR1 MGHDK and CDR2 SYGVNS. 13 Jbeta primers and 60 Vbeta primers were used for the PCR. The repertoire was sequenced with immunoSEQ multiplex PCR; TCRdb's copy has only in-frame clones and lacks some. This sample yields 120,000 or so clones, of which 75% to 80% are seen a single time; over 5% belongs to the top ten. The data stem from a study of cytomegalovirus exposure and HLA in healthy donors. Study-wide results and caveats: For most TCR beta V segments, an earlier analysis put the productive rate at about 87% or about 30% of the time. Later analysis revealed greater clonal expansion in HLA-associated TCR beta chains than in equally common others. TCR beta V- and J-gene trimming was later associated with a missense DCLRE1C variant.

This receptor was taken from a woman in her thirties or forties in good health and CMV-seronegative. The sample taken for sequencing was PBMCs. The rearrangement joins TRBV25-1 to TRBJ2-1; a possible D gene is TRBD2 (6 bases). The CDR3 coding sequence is TGTGCCAGCAGTTATGGGCGGGGTACTGAGCAGTTCTTC. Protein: CASSYGRGTEQFF.